Listed below are T cell receptor beta chains from one sample, sequenced in a study of regulatory T cells in long-lasting Graves disease. MiXCR, applied by TCRdb to the multiplex PCR reads, yields one record per CDR3 protein. The top ten clones hold 22% of a sample with 300,000 to 400,000 distinct CDR3 sequences, about 16% of them seen once. This specimen consisted of peripheral blood mononuclear cells (PBMCs), obtained at new diagnosis, from a patient treated with antithyroid drugs. All receptors derive from a female donor with Graves disease. Both conserved end residues are part of each CDR3. The order of the fields is J gene, D gene, V gene, clone size, CDR3 DNA, CDR3 protein. The D gene is left open where the match is weak. Clone sizes are given selectively: once, few, many, or a class where the clone is expanded.

j_gene: TRBJ1-2; d_gene: NA; v_gene: TRBV11-2; abundance: many; CDR3nt: TGTGCCAGCAGCCTTTCGGGATCTGGCTACACCTTC; CDR3aa: CASSLSGSGYTF
j_gene: TRBJ1-6; d_gene: TRBD1; v_gene: TRBV20-1; abundance: many; CDR3nt: TGCAGTGCTAGAGACTCGGCGGTCAGGGGGGGTAATTCACCCCTCCACTTT; CDR3aa: CSARDSAVRGGNSPLHF
j_gene: TRBJ2-7; d_gene: NA; v_gene: TRBV4-3; abundance: NA; CDR3nt: TGCGCCAGCAGCCAAGATTTTAGCGCTAACTCCTACGAGCAGTACTTC; CDR3aa: CASSQDFSANSYEQYF
j_gene: TRBJ2-7; d_gene: TRBD1; v_gene: TRBV30; abundance: many; CDR3nt: TGTGCCTGGAGTCGACAGGGAGTAGGCTACGAGCAGTACTTC; CDR3aa: CAWSRQGVGYEQYF
j_gene: TRBJ2-7; d_gene: TRBD2; v_gene: TRBV7-2; abundance: many; CDR3nt: TGTGCCAGCAGCTGGGAGGGCAGACCCTCCTACGAGCAGTACTTC; CDR3aa: CASSWEGRPSYEQYF
j_gene: TRBJ2-2; d_gene: NA; v_gene: TRBV12-3/TRBV12-4; abundance: many; CDR3nt: TGTGCCAGCATTGACACCGGGGAGCTGTTTTTT; CDR3aa: CASIDTGELFF
j_gene: TRBJ2-7; d_gene: TRBD2; v_gene: TRBV13; abundance: NA; CDR3nt: TGTGCCAGCAGCTCGAGCTTCAGCGGGAGGGCCTACGAGCAGTACTTC; CDR3aa: CASSSSFSGRAYEQYF
j_gene: TRBJ1-2; d_gene: NA; v_gene: TRBV5-1; abundance: many; CDR3nt: TGTGCCAGCAGCTTGAGGCCGGTAGATGGCTACACCTTC; CDR3aa: CASSLRPVDGYTF
j_gene: TRBJ1-3; d_gene: NA; v_gene: TRBV9; abundance: many; CDR3nt: TGTGCCAGCAGCGCCGGCGGGACGGGCATCTCTGGAAACACCATATATTTT; CDR3aa: CASSAGGTGISGNTIYF
j_gene: TRBJ2-1; d_gene: NA; v_gene: TRBV7-9; abundance: many; CDR3nt: TGTGCCAGCAGCTTTAAGAGAGCGAGCTCCTACAATGAGCAGTTCTTC; CDR3aa: CASSFKRASSYNEQFF
j_gene: TRBJ1-2; d_gene: TRBD1; v_gene: TRBV28; abundance: many; CDR3nt: TGTGCCAGCAGTTTATATCTTCTAGGGAGGGGGCGGATTGGCTACACCTTC; CDR3aa: CASSLYLLGRGRIGYTF
j_gene: TRBJ2-3; d_gene: NA; v_gene: TRBV12-3/TRBV12-4; abundance: NA; CDR3nt: TGTGCCAGCAGCACGAGAGATACGCAGTATTTT; CDR3aa: CASSTRDTQYF
j_gene: TRBJ2-5; d_gene: NA; v_gene: TRBV12-3/TRBV12-4; abundance: NA; CDR3nt: TGTGCCAGCAGTACTCAGGGAGGTTGGGAGACCCAGTACTTC; CDR3aa: CASSTQGGWETQYF
j_gene: TRBJ1-4; d_gene: TRBD1; v_gene: TRBV5-1; abundance: many; CDR3nt: TGCGCCAGCAGCTTGGGGACAGGGGTTGAAAAACTGTTTTTT; CDR3aa: CASSLGTGVEKLFF
j_gene: TRBJ2-3; d_gene: TRBD2; v_gene: TRBV13; abundance: NA; CDR3nt: TGTGCCAGCAGCTCCCGGGAGGGCCGGGATACGCAGTATTTT; CDR3aa: CASSSREGRDTQYF
j_gene: TRBJ1-6; d_gene: NA; v_gene: TRBV7-2; abundance: NA; CDR3nt: TGTGCCAGCAGCTACCGGACACTTGAGTCACCCCTCCACTTT; CDR3aa: CASSYRTLESPLHF
j_gene: TRBJ2-1; d_gene: NA; v_gene: TRBV7-9; abundance: NA; CDR3nt: TGTGCCAGCAGCTTACACTCTGCACGAGGTGATGAGCAGTTCTTC; CDR3aa: CASSLHSARGDEQFF
j_gene: TRBJ2-3; d_gene: NA; v_gene: TRBV28; abundance: many; CDR3nt: TGTGCCAGCAGTTTTTTCCCTATGTGGGCAGATACGCAGTATTTT; CDR3aa: CASSFFPMWADTQYF
j_gene: TRBJ2-7; d_gene: NA; v_gene: TRBV5-6; abundance: NA; CDR3nt: TGTGCCAGCAGCCAATTTAATTCCTACGAGCAGTACTTC; CDR3aa: CASSQFNSYEQYF
j_gene: TRBJ2-2; d_gene: NA; v_gene: TRBV7-9; abundance: many; CDR3nt: TGTGCCGGCCGGCGGGCTGGCGGGGAGCTGTTTTTT; CDR3aa: CAGRRAGGELFF
j_gene: TRBJ2-3; d_gene: NA; v_gene: TRBV12-5; abundance: many; CDR3nt: TGTGCTAGTGGTTTGGCATTCTTGTACCCTAGCACAGATACGCAGTATTTT; CDR3aa: CASGLAFLYPSTDTQYF
j_gene: TRBJ2-2; d_gene: NA; v_gene: TRBV19; abundance: NA; CDR3nt: TGTGCCAGTAGTTCAGGCGGGACTAACACCGGGGAGCTGTTTTTT; CDR3aa: CASSSGGTNTGELFF
j_gene: TRBJ2-7; d_gene: TRBD1; v_gene: TRBV18; abundance: NA; CDR3nt: TGTGCCAGCTTGGAGACAGGGTCCCACGAGCAGTACTTC; CDR3aa: CASLETGSHEQYF
j_gene: TRBJ2-2; d_gene: NA; v_gene: TRBV12-3/TRBV12-4; abundance: few; CDR3nt: TGTGCCAGCAGTTTGACAGGGACTACCGGGGAGCTGTTTTTT; CDR3aa: CASSLTGTTGELFF
j_gene: TRBJ2-1; d_gene: NA; v_gene: TRBV5-1; abundance: NA; CDR3nt: TGCGCCAGCAGCTTGCGGGGGACCAACTACAATGAGCAGTTCTTC; CDR3aa: CASSLRGTNYNEQFF
j_gene: TRBJ1-2; d_gene: NA; v_gene: TRBV12-5; abundance: many; CDR3nt: TGTGCTAGTGGTTTGGTACGTCCTTACTATGGCTACACCTTC; CDR3aa: CASGLVRPYYGYTF
j_gene: TRBJ2-2; d_gene: TRBD1; v_gene: TRBV28; abundance: few; CDR3nt: TGTGCCAGCAGTTTGACAGGGGGTTTAGCCGGGGAGCTGTTTTTT; CDR3aa: CASSLTGGLAGELFF